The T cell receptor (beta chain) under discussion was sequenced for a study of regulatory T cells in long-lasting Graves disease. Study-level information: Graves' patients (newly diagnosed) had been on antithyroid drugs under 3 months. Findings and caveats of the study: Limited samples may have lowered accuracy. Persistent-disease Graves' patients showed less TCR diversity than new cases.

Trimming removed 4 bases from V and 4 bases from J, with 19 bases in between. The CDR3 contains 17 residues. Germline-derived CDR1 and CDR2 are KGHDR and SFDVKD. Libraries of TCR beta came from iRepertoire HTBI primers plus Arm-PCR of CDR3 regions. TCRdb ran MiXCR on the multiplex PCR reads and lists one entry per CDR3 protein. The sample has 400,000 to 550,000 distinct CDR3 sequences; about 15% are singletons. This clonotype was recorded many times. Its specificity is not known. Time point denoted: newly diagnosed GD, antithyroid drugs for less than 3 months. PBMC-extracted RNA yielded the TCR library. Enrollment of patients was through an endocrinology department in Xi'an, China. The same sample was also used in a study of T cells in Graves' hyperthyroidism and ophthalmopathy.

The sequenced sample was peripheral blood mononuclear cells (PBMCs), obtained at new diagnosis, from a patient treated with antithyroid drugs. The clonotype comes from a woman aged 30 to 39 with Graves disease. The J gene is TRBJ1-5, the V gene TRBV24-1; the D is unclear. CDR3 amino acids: CATSDGGLDGPNQPQHF. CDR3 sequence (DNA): TGTGCCACCAGTGACGGTGGATTGGACGGACCGAATCAGCCCCAGCATTTT.